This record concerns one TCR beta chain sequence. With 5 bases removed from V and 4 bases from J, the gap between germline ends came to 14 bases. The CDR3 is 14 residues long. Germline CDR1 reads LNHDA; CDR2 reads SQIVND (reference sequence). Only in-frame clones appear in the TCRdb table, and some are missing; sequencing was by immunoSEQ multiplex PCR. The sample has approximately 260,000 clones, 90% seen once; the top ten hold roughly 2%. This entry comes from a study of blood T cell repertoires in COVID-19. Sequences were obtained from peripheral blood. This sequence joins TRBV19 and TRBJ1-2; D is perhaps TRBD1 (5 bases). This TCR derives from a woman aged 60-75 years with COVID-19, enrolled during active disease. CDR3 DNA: TGTGCCAGTAGTCTCTTACAGGCTACCTATGGCTACACCTTC. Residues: CASSLLQATYGYTF.